One and the same sample provided the 13 T cell receptor beta chains below, sequenced in a study of naive and memory T cell subsets. An equimolar mix of two oligonucleotides served as the beta constant-region primer for TRBC1 and TRBC2. TCRdb ran MiXCR on the UMI-ligation and nested PCR reads and lists one entry per CDR3 protein. The data show under 150,000 distinct CDR3 sequences, about 15% seen once. Material for sequencing was naive CD4+ T cells from blood. The source of these receptors is a human donor in good health.

The V call is TRBV3-1, the J call TRBJ2-1; D remains unclear. The CDR3 has 16 residues. The germline CDR1 and CDR2 sequences are LGHDT and YNNKEL (reference sequence). Trimming removed 4 bases at V and 4 bases at J, with 17 bases between. The CDR3 protein is CASSPPGIPSYNEQFF. The CDR3 region has the DNA TGTGCCAGCAGCCCCCCCGGTATCCCATCTTACAATGAGCAGTTCTTC.

This clonotype has a handful of counts. The chain uses TRBV5-1 and TRBJ1-4; 9 positions match TRBD1. V gave up 4 bases and J gave up 8 bases; unmatched junction bases: 9. Germline CDR1 is SGHRS and CDR2 is YFSETQ. CDR3 length equals 15 residues. CDR3 coding DNA: TGCGCCAGCAGCCCGATGGGACAGGGAGGGGAAAAACTGTTTTTT. As protein: CASSPMGQGGEKLFF. Combining the CDR3 with reference TRBV5-1 and TRBJ1-4 gives the whole variable domain KAGVTQTPRYLIKTRGQQVTLSCSPISGHRSVSWYQQTPGQGLQFLFEYFSETQRNKGNFPGRFSGRQFSNSRSEMNVSTLELGDSALYLCASSPMGQGGEKLFFGSGTQLSVL.

This clonotype was observed a few times. The genes are TRBV27 and TRBJ2-1; no clear D gene. CDR1 MNHEY and CDR2 SMNVEV come from the germline V gene (reference sequence). This CDR3 has 15 amino acids. With 5 bases removed from V and 0 bases from J, the gap between germline ends came to 11 bases. The CDR3 spells CASSQDGFSYNEQFF. As DNA, the CDR3 is TGTGCCAGCAGTCAGGACGGCTTCTCCTACAATGAGCAGTTCTTC.

The chain couples TRBV5-5 to TRBJ2-5; TRBD1 agrees at 7 bases. This CDR3 has 14 residues. The V segment lost 4 bases and the J segment 2 bases; nucleotides outside the gene matches: 5. Germline lookup yields CDR1 SGHKS and CDR2 YYEKEE (reference sequence). The CDR3 loop is CASSPGQTQETQYF. As DNA, the CDR3 is TGTGCCAGCAGCCCGGGACAGACACAAGAGACCCAGTACTTC.

The CDR3 coding sequence is TGCAGCGTCCACGGGGTGGGGATATCAGATACGCAGTATTTT. Encoded protein: CSVHGVGISDTQYF. The gene calls are TRBV29-1 and TRBJ2-3; tentatively, D is TRBD2 (5 bases). The V end was cut by 6 bases, the J end by 4 bases, with 17 bases between. The germline V gene encodes CDR1 SQVTM and CDR2 ANQGSEA. This CDR3 comprises 14 residues.

This clonotype has a handful of counts. CDR3 in amino acids: CANGDSADTQYF. CDR3 in DNA: TGTGCCAACGGGGACAGCGCAGATACGCAGTATTTT. V gene TRBV10-3 combines with J gene TRBJ2-3, with TRBD1 matching over 7 bases. This CDR3 spans 12 amino acids. J was trimmed by 4 bases and V by 10 bases; bases with no gene match: 5. From germline, CDR1 is ENHRY and CDR2 SYGVKD.

This clonotype was seen more than once but under ten times. The rearrangement joins TRBV12-3 or TRBV12-4 to TRBJ1-6, with D perhaps TRBD1 (5 bases). Deletions cut 6 bases from V and 7 bases from J, with 16 bases between. This CDR3 has 15 residues. The CDR3 nucleotides read TGTGCCAGCAGCCTCCAAGGACATACGAATTCACCCCTCCACTTT. Translation: CASSLQGHTNSPLHF.

J is TRBJ2-7 and V is TRBV29-1; D perhaps matches TRBD2 (6 bases). This CDR3 region has 12 residues. The germline gives CDR1 SQVTM, CDR2 ANQGSEA. With 4 bases removed from V and 5 bases from J, the gap between germline ends came to 12 bases. The CDR3, as DNA: TGCAGCGTTGGAGGAGGGTTCCACGAGCAGTACTTC. Its translation is CSVGGGFHEQYF.

The table lists this clonotype with many counts. This chain joins TRBV24-1 and TRBJ2-3; no firm D call. Trimming left V 9 bases short and J 0 bases short, with 6 bases between. This CDR3 spans 12 amino acids. Per germline, CDR1 KGHDR and CDR2 SFDVKD. The CDR3 DNA is TGTGCCACCGGTACTAGCACAGATACGCAGTATTTT. This gives the protein CATGTSTDTQYF.

This clonotype was seen more than once but under ten times. The chain recombines TRBV5-1 with TRBJ2-1; D is perhaps TRBD1 (6 bases). The V and J ends lost 2 bases and 7 bases respectively, with 13 bases between them. The CDR3 loop spans 14 amino acids. From germline, CDR1 is SGHRS and CDR2 YFSETQ. The DNA for the CDR3 is TGCGCCAGCAGCTTCTCGGCAGGGGTGAATGAGCAGTTCTTC. It codes for CASSFSAGVNEQFF.

The chain carries TRBV18 and TRBJ1-1, with D possibly matching TRBD1 (6 bases). Between the trimmed V and J ends, which lost 3 bases and 9 bases, there was a span of 11 bases. CDR3 size: 12 residues. The germline CDR1 and CDR2 sequences are KGHSH and LQKENI. The CDR3 protein is CASSPSGTKAFF. Written as DNA, the CDR3 is TGTGCCAGCTCACCTTCCGGGACAAAAGCTTTCTTT. Full variable domain (outside the CDR3, taken from reference TRBV18 and TRBJ1-1): NAGVMQNPRHLVRRRGQEARLRCSPMKGHSHVYWYRQLPEEGLKFMVYLQKENIIDESGMPKERFSAEFPKEGPSILRIQQVVRGDSAAYFCASSPSGTKAFFGQGTRLTVV.

The chain recombines TRBV9 with TRBJ2-1, with a weak D call TRBD2 (6 bases). The CDR3 runs to 16 residues. The V gene's germline CDR1 is SGDLS and CDR2 YYNGEE. V was pared by 0 bases and J by 6 bases, with 16 bases between. CDR3 coding DNA: TGTGCCAGCAGCGTAGGAGTTAGCGGACTCACCAATGAGCAGTTCTTC. It specifies CASSVGVSGLTNEQFF. The complete variable domain, with remaining parts taken from reference TRBV9 and TRBJ2-1, reads DSGVTQTPKHLITATGQRVTLRCSPRSGDLSVYWYQQSLDQGLQFLIQYYNGEERAKGNILERFSAQQFPDLHSELNLSSLELGDSALYFCASSVGVSGLTNEQFFGPGTRLTVL.

This clonotype was counted between two and nine times. The rearrangement joins TRBV27 to TRBJ1-6; 7 bases map to TRBD1. Unmatched junction bases numbered 5, after V lost 5 bases and J lost 4 bases. This CDR3 contains 15 residues. Germline lookup yields CDR1 MNHEY and CDR2 SMNVEV (reference sequence). The CDR3 sequence: CASSTRQGYNSPLHF. The CDR3, as DNA: TGTGCCAGCAGTACCCGACAGGGTTATAATTCACCCCTCCACTTT.